Included here is one T cell receptor (beta chain) sequence, with context. Its antigen is undetermined. This entry is derived from a study of T cell responses to AZD1222 COVID-19 vaccine. The CDR3 length is 15 residues. Per the germline V gene, CDR1 is MNHEY and CDR2 is SVGEGT. V lost 5 bases and J lost 0, with 14 bases in between. General study results and limits: Unmutated regions of variants are reportedly targeted by nearly half of spike-specific TCRs. The breadth and depth of Spike-specific TCRs increased once two AZD1222 doses had been given. Distributed over spike, vaccine-associated CD4 TCRs predominated at 160-218 and 743-854. The donor cohort was predominantly white British with a female majority, and clonal diversity may have been underestimated.

The method was immunoSEQ multiplex PCR; TCRdb's version includes in-frame clones alone and lacks a portion of them. In the table there are under 20,000 clones, roughly 83% of which are singletons. Sequencing used peripheral blood, obtained 28 days after the second AZD1222 dose. This chain uses TRBV6-2 or TRBV6-3 with TRBJ2-7; possible D gene TRBD2, 6 bases. The receptor comes from an adult who received the AZD1222 COVID-19 vaccine. This chain's CDR3 is CASSARDFNSYEQYF. The DNA of the CDR3 is TGTGCCAGCAGTGCCAGGGACTTCAACTCCTACGAGCAGTACTTC.